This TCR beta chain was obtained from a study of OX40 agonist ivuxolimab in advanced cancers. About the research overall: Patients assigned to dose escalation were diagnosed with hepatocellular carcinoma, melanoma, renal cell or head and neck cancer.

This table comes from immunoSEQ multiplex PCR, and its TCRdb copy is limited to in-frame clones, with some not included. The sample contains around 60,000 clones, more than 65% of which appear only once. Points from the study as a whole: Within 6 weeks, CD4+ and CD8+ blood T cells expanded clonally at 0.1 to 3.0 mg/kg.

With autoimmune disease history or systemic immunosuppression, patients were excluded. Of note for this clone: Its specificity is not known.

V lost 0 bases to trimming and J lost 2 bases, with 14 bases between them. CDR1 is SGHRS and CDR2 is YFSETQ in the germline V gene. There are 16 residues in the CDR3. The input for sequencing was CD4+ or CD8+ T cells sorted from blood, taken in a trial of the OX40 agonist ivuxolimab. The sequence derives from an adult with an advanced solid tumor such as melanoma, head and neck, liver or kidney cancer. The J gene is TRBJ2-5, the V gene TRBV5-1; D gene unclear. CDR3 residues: CASSLALIGLQETQYF. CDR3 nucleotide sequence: TGCGCCAGCAGCTTGGCCCTCATCGGGTTGCAAGAGACCCAGTACTTC.